This T cell receptor beta chain is drawn from a study of molecular identifiers for immune sequencing clone quantification (dated by TCRdb to about 2018). At the level of the whole study: For a replicate experiment, RNA from around 20,000 or 100,000 naive CD8 T cells was divided into five aliquots, of which four were sequenced. This methods study used CD8 T cells to benchmark TCR RNA copy counting and molecular-identifier clustering-based TCR repertoire sequencing (MIDCIRS).

Library preparation employed PCR. The instrument was an Illumina HiSeq 4000. Bulk TCR libraries were generated as previously described, with the TCR primers listed in Table S5 used. Purification of total RNA was performed with the Qiagen AllPrep DNA/RNA kit. Before analysis, reads from multiple sequencing runs of the same library were pooled. As for the original processing: Only reads with exact TCR constant sequence were kept, trimmed to 150 nt, and grouped by their 12-nt molecular barcodes. Within each barcode group, reads were sub-clustered at a 15% Levenshtein threshold, and quality-weighted consensus sequences were built per RNA molecule. Non-functional sequences were removed, as were lower-count sequences one edit away from another. Based on a fit of two negative binomial distributions, barcode sub-clusters having less than 20% of the maximum read count were discarded. TCRdb reprocessing: public reads trimmed at Q25 with fastp, clones called with MiXCR, in-frame beta chains kept. Duplicate CDR3 protein sequences are folded into a single record with the most common DNA and genes. What appears here as the V and J calls and clone size reflects TCRdb's work, not the paper's. For this sample the table gives more than 300,000 distinct CDR3 sequences, of which 20% to 25% were detected only once. The ten largest clones take up 0.81% of the sample.

Libraries of naive CD8 T cells were generated from roughly 18,000 to 920,000 sorted cells, with 10%, 30% or 50% of the purified RNA used. Naive CD8 T cells, defined as CD8+CD4-CCR7+CD45RA+, were FACS-sorted into RLT Plus buffer on a BD FACSAria II. To test detection sensitivity, Jurkat RNA equal to some 11 TCR copies was added to samples of roughly 18,000-1,000,000 naive CD8 T cells. CD8 T cells were enriched with RosetteSep CD8+ T Cell Enrichment Cocktail and Ficoll-Paque, followed by ACK red cell lysis. As concerns this clonotype: Its antigen is not yet known. Since a much larger clone is just one base distant, this may be a read error.

What the research found in general, with its limitations: In CMV-specific effector cells, over 97% of molecules were held by clones above 20 RNA copies, whereas under 1% of molecules were held by such clones in naive cells. Spiked-in Jurkat TCR RNA equivalent to a single cell was reported to be detectable even among 850,000 to 1,000,000 naive CD8 T cells. Without barcode sub-clustering, chimeric consensus sequences inflated TCR diversity; chimeras reached as high as 47%. Highly expanded clone sizes could be underestimated if identical TCR molecules share a barcode. Modeling indicated approximately 3.1 TCR RNA copies recovered per cell, compared with about ten by digital PCR, which implies a capture efficiency of about 27%. The naive libraries included spiked-in Jurkat TCR RNA (10 copies' worth), and this Jurkat TCR RNA is not part of the donor repertoire.

The origin of this receptor is a human donor in good health. Some libraries in this study had Jurkat cell RNA spiked in. Input material: naive CD8+ T cells from blood, with Jurkat cell RNA spiked in. This specimen's cell subset or site label, per the study, means: FACS-sorted CD8+CD4-CCR7+CD45RA+ naive T cells.

CDR3 protein: CASSHGVSSHEQYF. The DNA sequence is TGCGCCAGCAGCCACGGGGTTAGCTCCCACGAGCAGTACTTC. The V and J segments used are TRBV4-3 and TRBJ2-7; perhaps TRBD2 is the D gene, with 5 bases matching. The germline V gene yields LGHNA for CDR1 and YSLEER for CDR2. The CDR3 covers 14 residues, taking in both the cysteine and the phenylalanine. This entry keeps only the CDR3 DNA: 42 bases, framed from base 1.